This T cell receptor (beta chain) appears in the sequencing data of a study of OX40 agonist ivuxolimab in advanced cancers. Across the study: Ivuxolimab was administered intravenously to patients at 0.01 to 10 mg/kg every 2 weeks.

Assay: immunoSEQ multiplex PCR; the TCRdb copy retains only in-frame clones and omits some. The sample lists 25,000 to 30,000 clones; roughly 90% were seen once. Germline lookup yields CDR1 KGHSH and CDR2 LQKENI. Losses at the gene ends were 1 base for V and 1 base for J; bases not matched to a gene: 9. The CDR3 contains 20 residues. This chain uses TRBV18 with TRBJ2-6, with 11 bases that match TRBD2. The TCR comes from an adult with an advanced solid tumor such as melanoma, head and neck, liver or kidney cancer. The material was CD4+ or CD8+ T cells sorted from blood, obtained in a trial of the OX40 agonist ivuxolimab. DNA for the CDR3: TGTGCCAGCTCACCACTGACTAGCGGGACGGGCTTGTCTGGGGCCAACGTCCTGACTTTC. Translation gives CASSPLTSGTGLSGANVLTF.